This T cell receptor (beta chain) is from a study of control samples from healthy donors and cancer patients (TCRdb year 2020). Turning to this clone: The antigen it recognizes is unknown. Base qualities are not at hand, and no much larger clone is one base apart.

Library generation was performed with the immunoSEQ multiplex PCR assay. The table comes from immuneACCESS by way of TCRdb, which keeps in-frame sequences with V and J called. Part of the clones is missing from these tables; in studies checked, under half for an unresolved V gene and the rest for unknown reasons. The sample contains 90,000 to 150,000 clones, roughly 88% of them found a single time. Less than 4% of the sample rests with the top ten. Reading from cysteine to phenylalanine, the CDR3 counts 15 amino acids. Only CDR3 DNA remains: 45 bases, in frame from the first base. The V end loses 4 bases and the J end loses 3 bases, and a stretch of 16 bases separates them. Via the germline V gene (reference sequence), CDR1 is SGHKS and CDR2 YYEKEE.

The V and J segments used are TRBV5-5 and TRBJ1-2, with a tentative D gene TRBD1 over 6 matching bases. Input material: blood. The clonotype was recovered from a man aged 40-49 years in good health. The DNA sequence is TGTGCCAGCAGCGAAGACGGACAGCGATACTATGGCTACACCTTC. Its coded protein is CASSEDGQRYYGYTF.